One and the same sample provided the 24 T cell receptor beta chains below, sequenced in a study of T-cell reconstitution after alpha-beta-depleted transplantation in children. For TCRbeta, the library was prepared with unique molecular identifiers. MiXCR, run by TCRdb on the PCR reads, gives a single entry per CDR3 protein. The sample lists over 100,000 distinct CDR3 sequences, about 9.4% seen once, with under 40% in the top ten. This sample comprised PBMCs, obtained before TCRalphabeta/CD19-depleted stem cell transplant. The source is a boy aged 2 to 10 with acute lymphoblastic leukemia, due to receive a stem cell transplant.

In this sample, this clonotype turned up a few times. The chain recombines TRBV2 with TRBJ2-1; D is uncertain. The CDR3 covers 14 residues. CDR1 and CDR2 from the germline V gene are SNHLY and FYNNEI. Trimming removed 7 bases from V and 1 base from J, with 11 bases in between. For the CDR3, the DNA is TGTGCCAGCAATTCTGTATCATCCTACAATGAGCAGTTCTTC. This gives the protein CASNSVSSYNEQFF.

This clonotype was observed a few times. The CDR3 loop is CASSPHSSNEQFF. The CDR3 DNA sequence: TGTGCCAGCAGTCCTCACTCGAGTAATGAGCAGTTCTTC. The V gene is TRBV27, the J gene TRBJ2-1; D is undetermined. Germline V gives CDR1 MNHEY, CDR2 SMNVEV (reference sequence). The length of the CDR3 is 13 residues. V gave up 5 bases and J gave up 7 bases, with 12 bases separating them.

There are many counts of this clonotype. The chain combines TRBV12-3 or TRBV12-4 with TRBJ1-1, with D unresolved. V dropped 6 bases and J dropped 2 bases, with 4 bases sitting between them. The length of the CDR3 is 11 residues. This CDR3 reads CASSFNTEAFF. Written as DNA, the CDR3 is TGTGCCAGCAGCTTCAACACTGAAGCTTTCTTT.

This clonotype showed up just a few times. V gene TRBV7-7 combines with J gene TRBJ2-2; weak D call: TRBD2 (5 bases). V lost 1 base and J 5 bases, leaving 8 bases between the germline ends. Germline lookup yields CDR1 SSHAT and CDR2 FNYEAQ (reference sequence). The CDR3 is made up of 14 amino acids. CDR3 coding DNA: TGTGCCAGCAGCTTAGAATCGGGGACCGGGGAGCTGTTTTTT. This translates into CASSLESGTGELFF.

This clonotype was counted between two and nine times. The V and J genes are TRBV24-1 and TRBJ2-5, with TRBD2 matching 9 bases. The CDR3 extends over 16 amino acids. CDR1 KGHDR and CDR2 SFDVKD come from the germline V gene. With 1 base clipped from V and 7 bases from J, the junction kept 9 bases outside the gene matches. CDR3 nucleotide sequence: TGTGCCACCAGTGATTTCCAAGCGGGAGGCCTCGGGACCCAGTACTTC. Translation: CATSDFQAGGLGTQYF.

The V call is TRBV20-1, the J call TRBJ2-7, with TRBD1 matching over 7 bases. Germline V gene data show CDR1 as DFQATT and CDR2 as SNEGSKA (reference sequence). The CDR3 covers 14 residues. V was pared by 2 bases and J by 2 bases, with 6 bases of the junction left unmatched. CDR3 sequence: CSARNRGRPYEQYF. For the CDR3, the DNA is TGCAGTGCTAGAAACAGGGGCAGACCCTACGAGCAGTACTTC.

There are many counts of this clonotype. The rearrangement joins TRBV20-1 to TRBJ2-1; tentatively, D is TRBD1 or TRBD2 (5 bases each). Germline V gene data show CDR1 as DFQATT and CDR2 as SNEGSKA (reference sequence). V lost 1 base and J 0 bases, leaving 7 bases between the germline ends. This CDR3 region has 14 residues. The CDR3 loop reads CSARGGSSYNEQFF. The DNA for the CDR3 is TGCAGTGCTAGAGGGGGGAGCTCCTACAATGAGCAGTTCTTC.

The chain combines TRBV11-3 with TRBJ2-1; 8 bases match TRBD2. J gave up 9 bases and V 8 bases, and 6 bases lay outside the gene matches. The CDR3 totals 12 residues. CDR1 is SGHNT and CDR2 is YENEEA in the germline V gene. CDR3: CASGTSLGEQFF. For the CDR3, the DNA is TGTGCCAGCGGGACTAGTTTAGGTGAGCAGTTCTTC.

This clonotype appeared a few times. CDR3 coding DNA: TGCGCCAGCAGCTTGGCGGCTAGCGGGATGCAGTTCTTC. Protein sequence: CASSLAASGMQFF. The chain uses TRBV5-1 and TRBJ2-1; 9 bases map to TRBD2. The CDR3 has 13 amino acids. Losses at the gene ends were 0 bases for V and 12 bases for J; bases not matched to a gene: 4. Germline CDR1 is SGHRS and CDR2 is YFSETQ.

The sample holds many counts of this clonotype. This chain joins TRBV20-1 and TRBJ1-1; D remains unclear. The CDR3 has 14 amino acids. Trimming removed 2 bases at V and 0 bases at J, with 10 bases between. From germline, CDR1 is DFQATT and CDR2 SNEGSKA (reference sequence). CDR3 residues: CSARLGGMNTEAFF. The CDR3 nucleotides are TGCAGTGCTAGATTGGGCGGAATGAACACTGAAGCTTTCTTT.

This clonotype appeared a few times. The chain links TRBV3-1 to TRBJ2-1; 12 bases are a match to TRBD2. The CDR3 is 15 amino acids. CDR1 is LGHDT, CDR2 YNNKEL, per germline (reference sequence). Trimming removed 0 bases from V and 15 bases from J; junction bases left unmatched: 9. The CDR3 loop reads CASSQESLAGGGPFF. The DNA for the CDR3 is TGTGCCAGCAGCCAAGAGTCTCTAGCGGGAGGGGGACCGTTCTTC.

This chain uses TRBV29-1 with TRBJ1-2, with D unclear. The CDR3 has 11 residues. V lost 4 bases to trimming and J lost 2 bases, with 5 bases between them. The germline V gene encodes CDR1 SQVTM and CDR2 ANQGSEA. The CDR3 sequence: CSVVHNYGYTF. The DNA of the CDR3 is TGCAGCGTTGTGCACAACTATGGCTACACCTTC.

This clonotype was counted many times. This sequence joins TRBV20-1 and TRBJ2-7, with TRBD2 matching over 7 bases. The germline gives CDR1 DFQATT, CDR2 SNEGSKA (reference sequence). This CDR3 has 14 amino acids. Germline trimming cut 3 bases from V and 1 base from J; bases unmatched to any gene: 6. The DNA for the CDR3 is TGCAGTGCTAGCGGGAGGAAAGGATCCTACGAGCAGTACTTC. It specifies CSASGRKGSYEQYF.

This clonotype was seen at least ten times. The V gene is TRBV12-3 or TRBV12-4, the J gene TRBJ1-1, with unresolved D. V lost 5 bases and J lost 0, with 7 bases in between. The CDR3 contains 13 residues. Written as DNA, the CDR3 is TGTGCCAGCAGTGCCTGGATGAACACTGAAGCTTTCTTT. It encodes CASSAWMNTEAFF.

Only a few counts were recorded for this clonotype. V and J are TRBV18 and TRBJ1-1; D remains unclear. Germline V CDR1 and CDR2: KGHSH, LQKENI. This CDR3 is 11 amino acids long. Trimming cost V 4 bases and J 7 bases, with 7 bases left between them. As DNA, the CDR3 is TGTGCCAGCTCACTCAGACATGAAGCTTTCTTT. Translating it yields CASSLRHEAFF.

DNA of the CDR3: TGTGCCATCAGGGGTAGCGGGAGGTCCCAGAGCTACGAGCAGTACTTC. Its protein is CAIRGSGRSQSYEQYF. The chain is built from TRBV10-3 and TRBJ2-7; 10 nucleotides match TRBD2. CDR1 and CDR2 (germline): ENHRY, SYGVKD. CDR3 length: 16 amino acids. V dropped 6 bases and J dropped 3; count of bases not matched to a gene: 11.

This clonotype was seen many times. The genes are TRBV7-9 and TRBJ2-7; unclear D gene. Trimming shortened V by 5 bases and J by 1 base, and 3 bases separated the two germline ends. Germline V CDR1 and CDR2: SEHNR, FQNEAQ (reference sequence). There are 11 residues in the CDR3. CDR3 region: CASSISYEQYF. CDR3 bases: TGTGCCAGCAGCATTTCCTACGAGCAGTACTTC.

The CDR3 sequence: CSASGGAGGKLFF. Here the CDR3 DNA reads TGCAGCGCCTCGGGAGGGGCTGGGGGAAAACTGTTTTTT. The rearrangement uses TRBV29-1 and TRBJ1-4, with D perhaps TRBD1 (5 bases). Germline V gives CDR1 SQVTM, CDR2 ANQGSEA. The V and J ends lost 7 bases and 10 bases respectively, with 19 bases between them. This CDR3 is 13 amino acids long.

This clonotype was detected only a few times. The V gene is TRBV20-1, the J gene TRBJ1-2; D ambiguous. The CDR3 spans 14 residues. V was cut by 3 bases and J by 5 bases, with 16 bases left in between. Germline-derived CDR1 and CDR2 are DFQATT and SNEGSKA (reference sequence). CDR3 nucleotides: TGCAGTGCTAGTGTCGGCCTTTGGCGGTATGGCTACACCTTC. Its translation is CSASVGLWRYGYTF.

V gene TRBV5-1 combines with J gene TRBJ2-3; D unresolved. Germline CDR1 SGHRS, CDR2 YFSETQ. V gave up 5 bases and J gave up 2 bases, with 15 bases separating them. The CDR3 has 15 amino acids. This CDR3 is CASRPRLDPTDTQYF. DNA for the CDR3: TGCGCCAGCAGACCCCGACTCGACCCCACAGATACGCAGTATTTT.

In its sample, this clonotype was seen a few times. The chain employs TRBV6-6 and TRBJ1-5, with D possibly being TRBD1 (5 bases). CDR3 length: 13 amino acids. Germline V lookup: CDR1 MNHNY, CDR2 SVGAGI (reference sequence). V lost 7 bases, J lost 2 bases, and 9 bases lay in between. The CDR3 region has the DNA TGTGCCAGCACCCCACAGGGCAATCAGCCCCAGCATTTT. This gives the protein CASTPQGNQPQHF.

This clonotype was seen a few times. V and J are TRBV28 and TRBJ1-1; D gene unclear. This CDR3 contains 15 residues. The germline CDR1 and CDR2 sequences are MDHEN and SYDVKM. Trimming took 7 bases from V and 1 from J, leaving 16 bases between them. CDR3: CASTSPSERNTEAFF. CDR3 bases: TGTGCCAGCACCTCACCCTCAGAGAGGAACACTGAAGCTTTCTTT. Full variable domain (rest looked up from reference TRBV28 and TRBJ1-1): DVKVTQSSRYLVKRTGEKVFLECVQDMDHENMFWYRQDPGLGLRLIYFSYDVKMKEKGDIPEGYSVSREKKERFSLILESASTNQTSMYLCASTSPSERNTEAFFGQGTRLTVV.

V gene TRBV28 combines with J gene TRBJ2-3; D gene unclear. Germline values: CDR1 MDHEN, CDR2 SYDVKM. The CDR3 contains 15 residues. Trimming left V 5 bases short and J 10 bases short, with 22 bases between. The CDR3 is CASSRQFAQPLAQYF. The CDR3 bases are TGTGCCAGCAGTCGGCAGTTCGCCCAGCCCCTGGCGCAGTATTTT.

The chain couples TRBV20-1 to TRBJ1-4; 9 bases are a match to TRBD1. V dropped 2 bases and J dropped 8; count of bases not matched to a gene: 12. Germline V lookup: CDR1 DFQATT, CDR2 SNEGSKA (reference sequence). The CDR3 runs to 16 residues. CDR3 sequence (DNA): TGCAGTGCTAGACCCATGGGACAGGGACGGAGGGAAAAACTGTTTTTT. Its protein product is CSARPMGQGRREKLFF.